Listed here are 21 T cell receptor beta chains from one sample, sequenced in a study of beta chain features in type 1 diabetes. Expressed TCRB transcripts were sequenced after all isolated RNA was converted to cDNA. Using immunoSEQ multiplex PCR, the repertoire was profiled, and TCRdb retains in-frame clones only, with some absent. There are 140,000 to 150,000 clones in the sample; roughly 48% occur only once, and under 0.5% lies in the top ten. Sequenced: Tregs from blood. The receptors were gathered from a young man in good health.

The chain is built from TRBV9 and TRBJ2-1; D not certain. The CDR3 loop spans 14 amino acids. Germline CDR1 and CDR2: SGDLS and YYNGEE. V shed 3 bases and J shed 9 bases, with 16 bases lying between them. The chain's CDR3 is CASSALGQTAEQFF. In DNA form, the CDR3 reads TGTGCCAGCAGCGCCCTAGGTCAGACGGCTGAGCAGTTCTTC.

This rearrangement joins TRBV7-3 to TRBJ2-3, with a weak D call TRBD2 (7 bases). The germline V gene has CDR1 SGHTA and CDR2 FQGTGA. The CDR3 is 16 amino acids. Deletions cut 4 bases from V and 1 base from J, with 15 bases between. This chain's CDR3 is CASSWSGDTRTDTQYF. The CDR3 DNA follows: TGTGCCAGCAGCTGGAGCGGGGACACTCGCACAGATACGCAGTATTTT.

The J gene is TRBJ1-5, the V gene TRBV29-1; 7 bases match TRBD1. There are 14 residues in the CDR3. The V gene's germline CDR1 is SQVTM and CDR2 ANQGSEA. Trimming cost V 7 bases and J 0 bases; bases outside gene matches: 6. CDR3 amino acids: CSARTGDSNQPQHF. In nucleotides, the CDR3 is TGCAGCGCCCGGACAGGAGATAGCAATCAGCCCCAGCATTTT.

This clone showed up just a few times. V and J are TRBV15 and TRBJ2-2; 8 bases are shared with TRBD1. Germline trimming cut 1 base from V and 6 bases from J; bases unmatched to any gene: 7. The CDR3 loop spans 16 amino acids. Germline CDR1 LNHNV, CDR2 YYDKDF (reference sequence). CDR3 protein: CATSRGRTGWSGELFF. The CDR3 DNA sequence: TGTGCCACCAGCAGAGGTCGGACAGGGTGGTCCGGGGAGCTGTTTTTT.

The CDR3 region is CASSQVSAGANVLTF. In DNA form, the CDR3 reads TGCGCCAGCAGCCAAGTCTCCGCTGGGGCCAACGTCCTGACTTTC. The chain is built from TRBV4-3 and TRBJ2-6; D remains unclear. The CDR3 sequence is 15 residues long. Trimming shortened V by 1 base and J by 2 bases, and 6 bases separated the two germline ends. In germline, CDR1 is LGHNA, CDR2 YSLEER.

The CDR3 coding sequence is TGTGCCTGGAGACAGAGACAGAATTCACCCCTCCACTTT. It translates to CAWRQRQNSPLHF. V is TRBV30 and J is TRBJ1-6, with D possibly being TRBD1 (5 bases). V shed 3 bases and J shed 7 bases, with 10 bases lying between them. This CDR3 has 13 amino acids. The germline V gene has CDR1 GTSNPN and CDR2 SVGIG (reference sequence).

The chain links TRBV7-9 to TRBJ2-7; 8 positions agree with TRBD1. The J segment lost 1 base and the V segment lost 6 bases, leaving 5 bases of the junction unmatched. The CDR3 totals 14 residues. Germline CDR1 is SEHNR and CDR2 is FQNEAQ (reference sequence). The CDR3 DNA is TGTGCCAGCAGACAGACAGGGGCTTCCTACGAGCAGTACTTC. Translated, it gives CASRQTGASYEQYF.

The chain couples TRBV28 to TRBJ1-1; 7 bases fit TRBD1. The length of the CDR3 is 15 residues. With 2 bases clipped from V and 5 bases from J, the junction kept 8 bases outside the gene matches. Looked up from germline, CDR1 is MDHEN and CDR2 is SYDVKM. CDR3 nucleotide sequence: TGTGCCAGCAGTTTACAGACAGGGTTCGGGACTGAAGCTTTCTTT. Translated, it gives CASSLQTGFGTEAFF.

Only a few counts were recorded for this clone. Here the CDR3 reads CASTRTSGRTFGGELFF. The CDR3 nucleotides read TGTGCCAGCACCCGGACTAGCGGGAGAACGTTTGGCGGGGAGCTGTTTTTT. The rearrangement links TRBV7-9 to TRBJ2-2, with TRBD2 matching over 13 bases. Germline trimming cut 7 bases from V and 7 bases from J; bases unmatched to any gene: 12. The germline V gene encodes CDR1 SEHNR and CDR2 FQNEAQ (reference sequence). CDR3 size: 17 residues.

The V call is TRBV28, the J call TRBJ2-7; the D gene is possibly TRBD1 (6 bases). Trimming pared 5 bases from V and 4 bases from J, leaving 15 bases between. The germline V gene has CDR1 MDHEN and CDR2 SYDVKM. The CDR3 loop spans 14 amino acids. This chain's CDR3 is CASSLDRSQYEQYF. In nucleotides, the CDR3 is TGTGCCAGCAGTCTTGACAGGAGTCAATACGAGCAGTACTTC. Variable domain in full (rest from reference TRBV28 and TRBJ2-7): DVKVTQSSRYLVKRTGEKVFLECVQDMDHENMFWYRQDPGLGLRLIYFSYDVKMKEKGDIPEGYSVSREKKERFSLILESASTNQTSMYLCASSLDRSQYEQYFGPGTRLTVT.

As DNA, the CDR3 is TGTGCCACCAGCAGAGAAAGGAGACAGAGAGACTCACCCCTCCACTTT. Translated, it gives CATSRERRQRDSPLHF. This sequence joins TRBV15 and TRBJ1-6, with D tentatively TRBD1 (5 bases). This CDR3 is built from 16 residues. CDR1 and CDR2 from the germline V gene are LNHNV and YYDKDF (reference sequence). Trimming shortened V by 0 bases and J by 10 bases, and 16 bases separated the two germline ends.

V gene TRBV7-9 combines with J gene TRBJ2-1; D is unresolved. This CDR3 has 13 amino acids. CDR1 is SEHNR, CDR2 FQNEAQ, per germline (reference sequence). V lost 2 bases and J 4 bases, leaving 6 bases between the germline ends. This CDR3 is CASSLSRYNEQFF. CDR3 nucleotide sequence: TGTGCCAGCAGCTTATCTCGGTACAATGAGCAGTTCTTC.

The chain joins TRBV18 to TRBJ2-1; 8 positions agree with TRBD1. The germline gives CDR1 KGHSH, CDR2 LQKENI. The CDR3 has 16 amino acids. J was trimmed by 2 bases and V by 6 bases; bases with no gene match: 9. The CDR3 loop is CASSRDRPITYNEQFF. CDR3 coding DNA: TGTGCCAGCTCGAGGGACAGGCCCATAACCTACAATGAGCAGTTCTTC.

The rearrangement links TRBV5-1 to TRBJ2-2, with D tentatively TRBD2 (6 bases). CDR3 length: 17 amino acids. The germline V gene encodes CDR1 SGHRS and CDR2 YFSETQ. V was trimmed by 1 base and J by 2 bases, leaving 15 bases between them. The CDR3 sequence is CASSLTGQTRNTGELFF. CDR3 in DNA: TGCGCCAGCAGCTTGACGGGGCAGACTAGAAACACCGGGGAGCTGTTTTTT.

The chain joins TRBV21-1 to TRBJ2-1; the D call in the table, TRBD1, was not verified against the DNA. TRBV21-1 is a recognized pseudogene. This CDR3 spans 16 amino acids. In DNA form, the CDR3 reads TGTGCCAGCAGCAAAGTTTACAGGGGTCATTACAATGAGCAGTTCTTC. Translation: CASSKVYRGHYNEQFF.

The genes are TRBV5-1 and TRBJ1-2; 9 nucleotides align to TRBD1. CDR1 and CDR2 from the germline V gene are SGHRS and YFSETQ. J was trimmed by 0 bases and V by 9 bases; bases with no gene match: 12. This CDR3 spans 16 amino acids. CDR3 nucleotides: TGCGCCACCAAATCCGGGACAGGGTCGGCTAACTATGGCTACACCTTC. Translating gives CATKSGTGSANYGYTF.

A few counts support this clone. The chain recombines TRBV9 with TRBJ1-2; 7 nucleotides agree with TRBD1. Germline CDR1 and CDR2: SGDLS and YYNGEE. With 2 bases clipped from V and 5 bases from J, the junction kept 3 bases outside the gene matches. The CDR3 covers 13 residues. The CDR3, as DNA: TGTGCCAGCAGCGTCACAGGGGAATATGGCTACACCTTC. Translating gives CASSVTGEYGYTF.

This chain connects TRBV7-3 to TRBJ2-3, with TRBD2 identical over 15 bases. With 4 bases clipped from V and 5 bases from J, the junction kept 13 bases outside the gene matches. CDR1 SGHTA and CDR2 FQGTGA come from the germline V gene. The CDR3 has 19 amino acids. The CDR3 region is CASSSLPGLAGGVGDTQYF. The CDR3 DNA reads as TGTGCCAGCAGCTCACTTCCGGGACTAGCGGGGGGTGTTGGAGATACGCAGTATTTT.

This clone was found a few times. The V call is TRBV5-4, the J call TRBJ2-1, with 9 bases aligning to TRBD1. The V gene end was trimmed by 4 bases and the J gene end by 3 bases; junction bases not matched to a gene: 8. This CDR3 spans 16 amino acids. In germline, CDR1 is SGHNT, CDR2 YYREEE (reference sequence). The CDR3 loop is CASSLPGQGLYNEQFF. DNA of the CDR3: TGTGCCAGCAGCCTTCCGGGACAGGGCCTCTACAATGAGCAGTTCTTC.

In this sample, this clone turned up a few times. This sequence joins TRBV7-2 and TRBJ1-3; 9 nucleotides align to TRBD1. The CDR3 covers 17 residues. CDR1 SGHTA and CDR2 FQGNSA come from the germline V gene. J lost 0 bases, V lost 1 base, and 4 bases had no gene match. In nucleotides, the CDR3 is TGTGCCAGCAGCTTAGTGGGACAGGGCAACTCTGGAAACACCATATATTTT. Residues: CASSLVGQGNSGNTIYF.

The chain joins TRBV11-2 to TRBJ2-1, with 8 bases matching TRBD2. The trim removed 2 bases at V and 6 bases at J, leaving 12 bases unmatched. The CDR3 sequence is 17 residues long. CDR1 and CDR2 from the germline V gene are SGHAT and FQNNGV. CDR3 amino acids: CASSLRRAASGLNEQFF. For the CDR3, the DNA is TGTGCCAGCAGCTTAAGGCGCGCGGCTAGCGGGCTCAATGAGCAGTTCTTC.